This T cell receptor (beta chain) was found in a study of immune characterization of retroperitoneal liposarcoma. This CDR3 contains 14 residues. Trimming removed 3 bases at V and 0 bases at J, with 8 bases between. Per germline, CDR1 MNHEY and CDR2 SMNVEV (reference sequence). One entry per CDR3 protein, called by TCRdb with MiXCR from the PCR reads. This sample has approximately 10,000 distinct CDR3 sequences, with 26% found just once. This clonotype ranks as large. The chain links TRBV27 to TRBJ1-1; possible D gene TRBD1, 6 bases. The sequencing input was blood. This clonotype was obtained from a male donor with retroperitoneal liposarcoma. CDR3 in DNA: TGTGCCAGCAGTTTGGGACAAGTGAACACTGAAGCTTTCTTT. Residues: CASSLGQVNTEAFF.